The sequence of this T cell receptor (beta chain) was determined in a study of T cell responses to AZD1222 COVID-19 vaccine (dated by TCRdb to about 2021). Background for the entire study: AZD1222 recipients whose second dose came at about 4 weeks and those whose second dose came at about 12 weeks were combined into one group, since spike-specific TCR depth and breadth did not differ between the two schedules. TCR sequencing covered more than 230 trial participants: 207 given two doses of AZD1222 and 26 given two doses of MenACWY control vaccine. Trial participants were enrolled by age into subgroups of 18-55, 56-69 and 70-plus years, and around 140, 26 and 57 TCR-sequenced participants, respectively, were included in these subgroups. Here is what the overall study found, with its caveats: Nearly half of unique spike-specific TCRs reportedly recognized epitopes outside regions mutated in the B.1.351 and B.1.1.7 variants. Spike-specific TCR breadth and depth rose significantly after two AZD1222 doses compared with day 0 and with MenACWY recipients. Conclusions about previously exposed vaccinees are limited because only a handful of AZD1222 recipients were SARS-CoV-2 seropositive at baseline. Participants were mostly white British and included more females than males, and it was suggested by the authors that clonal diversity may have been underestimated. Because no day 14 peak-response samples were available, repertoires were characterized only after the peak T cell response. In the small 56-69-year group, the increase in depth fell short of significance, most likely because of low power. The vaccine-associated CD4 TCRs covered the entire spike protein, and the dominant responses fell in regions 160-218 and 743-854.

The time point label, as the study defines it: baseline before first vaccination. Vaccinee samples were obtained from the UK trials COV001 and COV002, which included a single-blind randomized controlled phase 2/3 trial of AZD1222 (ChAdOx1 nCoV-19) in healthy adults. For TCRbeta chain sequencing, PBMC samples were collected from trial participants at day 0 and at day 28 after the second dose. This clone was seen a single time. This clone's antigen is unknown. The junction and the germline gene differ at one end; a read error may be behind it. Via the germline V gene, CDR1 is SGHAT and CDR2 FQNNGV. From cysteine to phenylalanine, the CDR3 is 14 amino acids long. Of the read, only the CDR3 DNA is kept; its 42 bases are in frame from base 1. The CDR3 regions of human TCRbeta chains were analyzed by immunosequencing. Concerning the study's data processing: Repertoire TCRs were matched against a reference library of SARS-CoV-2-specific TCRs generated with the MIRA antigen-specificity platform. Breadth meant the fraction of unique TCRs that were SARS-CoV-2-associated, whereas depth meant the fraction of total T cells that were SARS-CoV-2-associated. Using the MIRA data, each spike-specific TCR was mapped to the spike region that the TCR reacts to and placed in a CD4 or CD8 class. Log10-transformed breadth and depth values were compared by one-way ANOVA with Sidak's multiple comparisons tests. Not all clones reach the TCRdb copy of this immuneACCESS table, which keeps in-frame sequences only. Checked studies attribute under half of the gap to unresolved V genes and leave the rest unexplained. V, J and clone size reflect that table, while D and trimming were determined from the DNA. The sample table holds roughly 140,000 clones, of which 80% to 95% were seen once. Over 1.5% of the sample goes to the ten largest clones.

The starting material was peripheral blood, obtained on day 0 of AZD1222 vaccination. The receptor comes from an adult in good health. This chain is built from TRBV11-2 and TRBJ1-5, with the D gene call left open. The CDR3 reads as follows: CASSLDEWAAKPLF. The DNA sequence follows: TGTGCCAGCAGCTTAGACGAGTGGGCAGCCAAGCCCCTTTTT.